Listed below are T cell receptor beta chains from one sample, sequenced in a study of human T cells and chemical hapten exposure. TCRdb processed the RACE reads anew with MiXCR; each CDR3 protein has one entry. This table holds around 47,000 distinct CDR3 sequences, around 3.4% found once. Sequencing input: whole blood. These receptors were collected from a human donor in good health. Some clones in this sample may be carry-over from other donors' samples. The CDR3 runs from the conserved cysteine through the conserved F or W. The D gene is left open where the match is weak. Not every row has a clone size; where given, it reads once, few, many or a size class.

TRBJ1-1 13 TRBD1 many TRBV29-1 TGCAGCGTCGGACAGGGACCTAACACTGAAGCTTTCTTT CSVGQGPNTEAFF
TRBJ1-6 15 NA many TRBV20-1 TGCAGTGCTAGAGATCGGGGCAGGGGCCAGTCACCCCTCCACTTT CSARDRGRGQSPLHF
TRBJ2-5 15 TRBD2 many TRBV11-3 TGTGCCAGCAGCTACCGGGGGGGAGGAGGAGAGACCCAGTACTTC CASSYRGGGGETQYF
TRBJ1-1 13 NA NA TRBV27 TGTGCCACTCACCCCACACAGAGCTCTGAAGCTTTCTTT CATHPTQSSEAFF
TRBJ1-5 18 TRBD1 many TRBV15 TGTGCCACCAGTCGGAAACAGGGGATACTGTATAGCAATCAGCCCCAGCATTTT CATSRKQGILYSNQPQHF
TRBJ1-2 12 NA few TRBV28 TGTGCCAGCAGTTTTGGTATTTATGGCTACACCTTC CASSFGIYGYTF
TRBJ2-1 16 TRBD2 many TRBV4-1 TGCGCCAGCAGCCAGCCCACTAGCGGGAGGGCCCCTGAGCAGTTCTTC CASSQPTSGRAPEQFF
TRBJ2-1 16 TRBD2 many TRBV29-1 TGCAGCGCCACGGTCGGACTAGCGGGGTCAGCCGGTGAGCAGTTCTTC CSATVGLAGSAGEQFF
TRBJ2-3 14 NA medium-sized TRBV30 TGTGCCTGGAGCTCCCTGGGGCGCACAGATACGCAGTATTTT CAWSSLGRTDTQYF
TRBJ1-1 16 TRBD1 many TRBV24-1 TGTGCCACCAGTGAAGCCGGGACAGGGCAGAACACTGAAGCTTTCTTT CATSEAGTGQNTEAFF
TRBJ2-7 15 TRBD2 many TRBV30 TGTGCCTGGAGCCTTTTAGCGGGAGGGCCCTACGAGCAGTACTTC CAWSLLAGGPYEQYF
TRBJ1-1 14 NA many TRBV7-8 TGTGCCAGCAGCTTAACTGTTAGTCACAGGGAGGGTTTCTTT CASSLTVSHREGFF
TRBJ2-3 13 NA many TRBV27 TGTGCCAGCAGTGGTTGGGGTCCAGATACGCAGTATTTT CASSGWGPDTQYF
TRBJ2-5 12 NA many TRBV10-2 TGCGCCAGCAGTGTTTTCCAAGAGACCCAGTACTTC CASSVFQETQYF
TRBJ1-1 16 NA many TRBV5-1 TGCGCCAGCAGCTTGGCGTCGGCGCGGGGGAACACTGAAGCTTTCTTT CASSLASARGNTEAFF
TRBJ1-1 11 NA many TRBV28 TGTGCCAGCAGCATATACACTGAAGCTTTCTTT CASSIYTEAFF
TRBJ2-7 13 TRBD2 many TRBV29-1 TGCAGCGTTGGACTAGCGGGAGTAACGGAGCAGTACTTC CSVGLAGVTEQYF
TRBJ1-1 15 TRBD1 many TRBV5-1 TGCGCCAGCAGCTCGACTGGGACAGATAACACTGAAGCTTTCTTT CASSSTGTDNTEAFF
TRBJ1-4 17 TRBD1 NA TRBV18 TGTGCCAGCTCACCACAACAGGGGGCGCGGGCTAATGAAAAACTGTTTTTT CASSPQQGARANEKLFF
TRBJ1-1 11 NA many TRBV20-1 TGCAGTGCTGACGGTAGAACTGAAGCTTTCTTT CSADGRTEAFF
TRBJ1-2 11 NA many TRBV24-1 TGTGCCACCAGCGAGGGCTATGGCTACACCTTC CATSEGYGYTF
TRBJ1-4 14 TRBD1 NA TRBV5-1 TGCGCCAGCAGCCTGGGACAGGGCTATGAAAAACTGTTTTTT CASSLGQGYEKLFF
TRBJ2-3 12 NA many TRBV28 TGTGCCAGCAGTTTTAGCCGAACGACGCAGTATTTT CASSFSRTTQYF
TRBJ2-1 14 NA NA TRBV7-9 TGTGCCAGCAGCTTAGCTACACCGTGGGATGAGCAGTTCTTC CASSLATPWDEQFF